This TCR beta chain was recovered during a study of cytomegalovirus exposure and HLA in healthy donors. Whole-study findings and limits: Many donors carried some public TCRs, although rarity characterized most TCR sequences. Analysis was performed later, and it showed HLA-associated TCR beta chains to be more clonally expanded than equally common others. Serostatus for CMV was the only available immune exposure information. Within an earlier analysis, most TCR beta V segments proved productive either about 87% or about 30% of the time.

In the PCR, 60 Vbeta and 13 Jbeta primers were used. The repertoire was sequenced with immunoSEQ multiplex PCR; TCRdb's copy has only in-frame clones and lacks some. The sample yields about 280,000 clones, approximately 90% seen once. The CDR3 spans 14 residues. V lost 4 bases and J 4 bases, leaving 13 bases between the germline ends. CDR1 MNHNY and CDR2 SVGAGI come from the germline V gene (reference sequence). This clone was seen only once. What it recognizes is unknown. The clonotype originates from a woman between 18 and 29 years old in good health and CMV-seronegative. The chain recombines TRBV6-6 with TRBJ1-1, with D possibly being TRBD1 (6 bases). Material for sequencing was PBMCs. CDR3 sequence (DNA): TGTGCCAGCAGTTCGGGGGGGCAAGGCACTGAAGCTTTCTTT. Encoded protein: CASSSGGQGTEAFF.